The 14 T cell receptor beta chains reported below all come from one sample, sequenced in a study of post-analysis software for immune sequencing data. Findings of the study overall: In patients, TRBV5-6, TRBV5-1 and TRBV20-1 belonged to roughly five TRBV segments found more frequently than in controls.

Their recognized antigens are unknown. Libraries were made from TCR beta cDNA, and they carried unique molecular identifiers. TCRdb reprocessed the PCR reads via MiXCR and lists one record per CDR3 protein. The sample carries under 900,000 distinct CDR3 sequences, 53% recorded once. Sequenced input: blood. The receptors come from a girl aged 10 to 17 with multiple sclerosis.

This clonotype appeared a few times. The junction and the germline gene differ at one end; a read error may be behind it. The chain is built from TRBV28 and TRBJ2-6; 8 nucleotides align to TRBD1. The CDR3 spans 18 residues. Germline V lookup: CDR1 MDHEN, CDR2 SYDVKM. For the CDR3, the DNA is TGTGCCAGCAGTCCCCTCGGGACAGGTTCCTCTGGGGCCAACGTCCGGACTTTC. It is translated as CASSPLGTGSSGANVRTF.

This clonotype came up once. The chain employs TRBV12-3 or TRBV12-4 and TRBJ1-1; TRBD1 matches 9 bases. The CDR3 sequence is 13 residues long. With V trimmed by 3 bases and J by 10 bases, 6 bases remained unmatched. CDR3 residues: CASSLTGGRVAFF. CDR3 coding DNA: TGTGCCAGCAGTTTGACAGGGGGAAGAGTAGCTTTCTTT.

CDR3 amino acids: CASRGAPQGAGYTF. CDR3 DNA: TGTGCCAGCAGGGGGGCACCACAGGGGGCTGGCTACACCTTC. V and J are TRBV12-3 or TRBV12-4 and TRBJ1-2, with TRBD1 matching over 9 bases. The CDR3 extends over 14 amino acids. V gave up 6 bases and J gave up 7 bases; unmatched junction bases: 9.

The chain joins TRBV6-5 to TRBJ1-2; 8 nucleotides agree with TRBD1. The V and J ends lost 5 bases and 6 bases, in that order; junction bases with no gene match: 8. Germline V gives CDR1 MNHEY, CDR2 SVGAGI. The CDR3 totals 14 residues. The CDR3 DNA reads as TGTGCCAGCAGTAAGACAGGGGCGGGGGATGGCTACACCTTC. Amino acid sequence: CASSKTGAGDGYTF.

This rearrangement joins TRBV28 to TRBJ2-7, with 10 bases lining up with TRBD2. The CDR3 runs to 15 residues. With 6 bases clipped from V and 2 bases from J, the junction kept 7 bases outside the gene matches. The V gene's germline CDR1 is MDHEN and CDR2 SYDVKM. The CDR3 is CASRGAGGPTYEQYF. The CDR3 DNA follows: TGTGCCAGCAGGGGAGCGGGAGGGCCGACCTACGAGCAGTACTTC.

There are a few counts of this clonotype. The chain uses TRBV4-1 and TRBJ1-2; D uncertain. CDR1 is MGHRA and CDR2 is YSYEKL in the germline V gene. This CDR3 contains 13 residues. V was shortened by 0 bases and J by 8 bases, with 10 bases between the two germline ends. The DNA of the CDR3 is TGCGCCAGCAGCCAAGATGGTGTTTCCGGCTACACCTTC. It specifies CASSQDGVSGYTF.

CDR3 sequence (DNA): TGCAGCGTTGCGGGGGGCTACAATGAGCAGTTCTTC. Residues: CSVAGGYNEQFF. The chain is built from TRBV29-1 and TRBJ2-1; the match to TRBD2 covers 7 bases. The CDR3 runs to 12 residues. Per the germline V gene, CDR1 is SQVTM and CDR2 is ANQGSEA. The V and J ends lost 4 bases and 3 bases, in that order; junction bases with no gene match: 0.

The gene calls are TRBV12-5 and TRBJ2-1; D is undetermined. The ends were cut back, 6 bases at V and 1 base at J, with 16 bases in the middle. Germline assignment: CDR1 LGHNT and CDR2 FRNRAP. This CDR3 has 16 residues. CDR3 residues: CASGEPGLSSYNEQFF. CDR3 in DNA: TGTGCTAGTGGCGAACCGGGCCTATCTTCCTACAATGAGCAGTTCTTC. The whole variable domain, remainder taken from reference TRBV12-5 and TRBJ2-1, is DARVTQTPRHKVTEMGQEVTMRCQPILGHNTVFWYRQTMMQGLELLAYFRNRAPLDDSGMPKDRFSAEMPDATLATLKIQPSEPRDSAVYFCASGEPGLSSYNEQFFGPGTRLTVL.

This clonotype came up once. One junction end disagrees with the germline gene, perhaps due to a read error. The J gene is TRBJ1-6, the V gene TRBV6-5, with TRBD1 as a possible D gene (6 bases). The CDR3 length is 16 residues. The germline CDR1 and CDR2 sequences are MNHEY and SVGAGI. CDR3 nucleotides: TGCGCCAGCAGTTACTTGGCAGGGGTGATTGGTTCACCCCTCCACTTT. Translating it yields CASSYLAGVIGSPLHF.

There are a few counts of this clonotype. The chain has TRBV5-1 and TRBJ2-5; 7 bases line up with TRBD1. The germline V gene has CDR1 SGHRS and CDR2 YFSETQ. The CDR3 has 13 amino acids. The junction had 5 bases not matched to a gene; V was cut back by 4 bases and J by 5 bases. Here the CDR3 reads CASSLGQMETQYF. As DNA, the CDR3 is TGCGCCAGCAGCCTGGGACAGATGGAGACCCAGTACTTC.

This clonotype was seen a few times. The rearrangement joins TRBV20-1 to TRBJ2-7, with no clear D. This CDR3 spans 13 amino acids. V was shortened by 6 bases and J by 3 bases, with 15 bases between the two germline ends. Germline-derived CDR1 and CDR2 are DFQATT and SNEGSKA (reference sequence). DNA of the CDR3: TGCAGTGCGCGGACGGACCGATTCTACGAGCAGTACTTC. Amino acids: CSARTDRFYEQYF.

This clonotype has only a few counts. This CDR3 is CASRSLATGVETQYF. The CDR3 bases are TGTGCCAGCAGGAGTCTCGCTACAGGGGTAGAGACCCAGTACTTC. The chain carries TRBV7-9 and TRBJ2-5; TRBD1 matches 7 bases. V shed 6 bases, J shed 4 bases, and the junction held 11 bases outside the gene matches. CDR1 and CDR2 (germline): SEHNR, FQNEAQ (reference sequence). This CDR3 has 15 amino acids.

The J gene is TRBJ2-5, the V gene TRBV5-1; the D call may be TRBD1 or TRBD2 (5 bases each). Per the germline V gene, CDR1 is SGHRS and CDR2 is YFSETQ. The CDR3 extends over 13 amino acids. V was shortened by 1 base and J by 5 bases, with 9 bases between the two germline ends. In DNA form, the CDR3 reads TGCGCCAGCAGCTTGTTGGGGGTCGAGACCCAGTACTTC. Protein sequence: CASSLLGVETQYF.

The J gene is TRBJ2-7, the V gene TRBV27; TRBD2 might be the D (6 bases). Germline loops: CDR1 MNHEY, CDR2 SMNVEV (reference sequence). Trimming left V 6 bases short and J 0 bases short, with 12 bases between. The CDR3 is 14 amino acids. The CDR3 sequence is CASSGSGPSYEQYF. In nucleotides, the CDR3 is TGTGCCAGCAGCGGTAGCGGACCCTCCTACGAGCAGTACTTC.